This is a list of T cell receptor beta chains from one sample in a study of shared clonotypes between healthy human individuals. Assay: immunoSEQ multiplex PCR; the TCRdb copy retains only in-frame clones and omits some. The table shows roughly 1.5 million clones, with under 99% occurring only once. The sample comprised naive CD4+ T cells sorted from blood. The origin of the receptors is a man aged 25 to 40 in good health. Both conserved end residues are part of each CDR3.

v_gene: TRBV7-9; len: 16; j_gene: TRBJ2-3; CDR3aa: CASSPGARGSTDTQYF
v_gene: TRBV5-4; len: 13; j_gene: TRBJ2-2; CDR3aa: CASSRGATGELFF
v_gene: TRBV19; len: 15; j_gene: TRBJ2-7; CDR3aa: CASSATHSALYEQYF
v_gene: TRBV2; len: 11; j_gene: TRBJ2-2; CDR3aa: CASSEAGELFF
v_gene: TRBV5-4; len: 13; j_gene: TRBJ1-2; CDR3aa: CASSPGQLRGYTF
v_gene: TRBV9; len: 14; j_gene: TRBJ2-2; CDR3aa: CASSRLDRTGELFF
v_gene: TRBV6-4; len: 14; j_gene: TRBJ2-3; CDR3aa: CASSEVAGTDTQYF
v_gene: TRBV25-1; len: 14; j_gene: TRBJ2-3; CDR3aa: CASSEFSGGLTQYF
v_gene: TRBV25-1; len: 16; j_gene: TRBJ2-2; CDR3aa: CASSEVGLMNTGELFF
v_gene: TRBV5-4; len: 14; j_gene: TRBJ1-1; CDR3aa: CASSLGIIDTEAFF
v_gene: TRBV6-6; len: 15; j_gene: TRBJ2-5; CDR3aa: CASSFRDSAEETQYF
v_gene: TRBV5-1; len: 14; j_gene: TRBJ1-2; CDR3aa: CASSLDTGLGGYTF
v_gene: TRBV15; len: 15; j_gene: TRBJ2-1; CDR3aa: CATSREAGGSTEQFF
v_gene: TRBV5-1; len: 16; j_gene: TRBJ2-7; CDR3aa: CASSFTSSGSMYEQYF
v_gene: TRBV7-8; len: 16; j_gene: TRBJ1-5; CDR3aa: CASSLRGGIMHQPQHF
v_gene: TRBV6-5; len: 14; j_gene: TRBJ1-1; CDR3aa: CASSYPGQLAEAFF